This TCR beta chain was documented in a study of shared clonotypes between healthy human individuals. Regarding the study as a whole: Richness estimates generally favored naive over memory subsets.

Produced via immunoSEQ multiplex PCR; TCRdb's table is partial and in-frame only. The sample has 2 million to 2.5 million clones; 93% are singletons. The length of the CDR3 is 17 residues. V dropped 2 bases and J dropped 4 bases, with 20 bases sitting between them. Germline V gene lookup returns CDR1 MGHDK and CDR2 SYGVNS. A word on this clone: Its antigen is unknown.

The sequenced sample was naive CD4+ T cells from PBMCs. Noted subset: CD45RA+ positively selected. This TCR derives from a man between 18 and 35 years old in good health. Some clones in this sample may be carry-over from other donors' samples. The chain is built from TRBV25-1 and TRBJ1-1, with D perhaps TRBD1 (6 bases). The CDR3 nucleotides read TGTGCCAGCAGTGAAACGGGTAATTTGGGGGCGCGCACTGAAGCTTTCTTT. This encodes CASSETGNLGARTEAFF.